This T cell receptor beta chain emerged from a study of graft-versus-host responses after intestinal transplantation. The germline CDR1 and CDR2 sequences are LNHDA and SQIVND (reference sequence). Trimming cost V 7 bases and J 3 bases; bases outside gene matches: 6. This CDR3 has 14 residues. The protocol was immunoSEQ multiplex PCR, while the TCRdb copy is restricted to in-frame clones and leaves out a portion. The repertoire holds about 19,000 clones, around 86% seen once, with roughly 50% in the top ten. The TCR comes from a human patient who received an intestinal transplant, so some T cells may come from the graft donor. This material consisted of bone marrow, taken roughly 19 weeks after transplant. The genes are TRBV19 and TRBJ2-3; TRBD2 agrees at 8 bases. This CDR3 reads CASTQAGETDTQYF. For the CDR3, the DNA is TGTGCCAGTACGCAAGCGGGAGAGACAGATACGCAGTATTTT.